What follows are 12 T cell receptor beta chains derived from one specimen sequenced in a study of regulatory T cells in long-lasting Graves disease. The authors built TCR beta libraries using iRepertoire HTBI primers and Arm-PCR of CDR3 regions. TCRdb reprocessed the multiplex PCR reads with MiXCR, giving one entry per CDR3 protein. The sample lists some 440,000 distinct CDR3 sequences; around 21% were seen once. Time point indicated: persistent/refractory GD, antithyroid drugs over 5 years with positive TRAb. Scientists built the TCR library using RNA that was extracted from PBMCs. Source: peripheral blood mononuclear cells (PBMCs), taken when the disease was refractory, from a patient treated with antithyroid drugs. These receptors were obtained from a female donor with Graves disease.

As regards this clonotype: A much larger clone lies one base from this, so it may be a read error. The chain carries TRBV12-3 or TRBV12-4 and TRBJ2-5; D perhaps matches TRBD2 (5 bases). This CDR3 is 12 amino acids long. CDR3 sequence (DNA): TGTGCCGGCAGTTCCCCGGGGGAGACCCAGTACTTC. Translation: CAGSSPGETQYF.

The sample holds many counts of this clonotype. This chain uses TRBV6-1 with TRBJ2-7; TRBD2 aligns across 13 bases. Trimming took 6 bases from V and 3 from J; bases not matched to a gene: 5. CDR3 length equals 15 residues. The germline V gene has CDR1 MNHNS and CDR2 SASEGT. The CDR3 sequence: CASRRTSGSNYEQYF. CDR3 nucleotides: TGTGCCAGCAGGCGGACTAGCGGGAGTAACTACGAGCAGTACTTC.

This clonotype was seen more than once but under ten times. The chain employs TRBV20-1 and TRBJ2-7; 7 positions match TRBD1. Germline assignment: CDR1 DFQATT and CDR2 SNEGSKA (reference sequence). This CDR3 is 14 amino acids long. With V trimmed by 6 bases and J by 4 bases, 12 bases remained unmatched. In DNA form, the CDR3 reads TGCAGTGCCGCCAAGATCCAGGGGGAGTACGAGCAGTACTTC. The encoded protein is CSAAKIQGEYEQYF.

This clonotype was detected many times. The J gene is TRBJ2-7, the V gene TRBV20-1, with a possible D match to TRBD1 (6 bases). There are 14 residues in the CDR3. Trimming left V 0 bases short and J 4 bases short, with 13 bases between. The germline gives CDR1 DFQATT, CDR2 SNEGSKA (reference sequence). CDR3: CSARELTGIYEQYF. CDR3 sequence (DNA): TGCAGTGCTAGAGAACTTACAGGGATTTACGAGCAGTACTTC.

This clonotype was detected many times. V gene TRBV3-1 combines with J gene TRBJ1-4; D gene ambiguous. The CDR3 is 11 residues long. Trimming took 6 bases from V and 5 from J, leaving 4 bases between them. Germline V gene data show CDR1 as LGHDT and CDR2 as YNNKEL (reference sequence). The CDR3 sequence: CASRENEKLFF. CDR3 sequence (DNA): TGTGCCAGCAGGGAAAATGAAAAACTGTTTTTT. Full variable domain (missing parts from reference TRBV3-1 and TRBJ1-4): DTAVSQTPKYLVTQMGNDKSIKCEQNLGHDTMYWYKQDSKKFLKIMFSYNNKELIINETVPNRFSPKSPDKAHLNLHINSLELGDSAVYFCASRENEKLFFGSGTQLSVL.

This clonotype was observed at least ten times. The J gene is TRBJ1-1, the V gene TRBV19, with D tentatively TRBD1 (5 bases). The CDR3 contains 14 residues. Trimming took 5 bases from V and 1 from J, leaving 11 bases between them. The germline V gene encodes CDR1 LNHDA and CDR2 SQIVND (reference sequence). The CDR3, as DNA: TGTGCCAGTAGTCTGACAGAAGCGAACACTGAAGCTTTCTTT. It specifies CASSLTEANTEAFF.

Concerning this clonotype itself: A much more abundant neighbour one base away suggests this may be a read error. The chain recombines TRBV6-1 with TRBJ2-2; D unresolved. The CDR3 sequence is 15 residues long. Germline V gives CDR1 MNHNS, CDR2 SASEGT. The V end was cut by 5 bases, the J end by 3 bases, with 13 bases between. CDR3 sequence: CASSPHREDTGELFF. Here the CDR3 DNA reads TGTGCCAGCAGTCCCCACCGAGAGGACACCGGGGAGCTGTTTTTT.

This clonotype was picked up many times. The chain combines TRBV6-1 with TRBJ2-4, with TRBD2 matching 14 bases. The CDR3 is 14 residues long. J gave up 8 bases and V 6 bases, and 3 bases lay outside the gene matches. Germline V CDR1 and CDR2: MNHNS, SASEGT. The CDR3 region has the DNA TGTGCCAGCAGAGGGACTAGCGGGAGACACATTCAGTACTTC. Translated: CASRGTSGRHIQYF.

The sample holds a few counts of this clonotype. V and J are TRBV18 and TRBJ2-7, with D unclear. The V gene lost 6 bases and the J gene lost 3 bases, with 12 bases spanning the gap. The germline V gene has CDR1 KGHSH and CDR2 LQKENI. CDR3 length: 13 residues. CDR3 sequence (DNA): TGTGCCAGCTCGGCCCTAGTCGTCTACGAGCAGTACTTC. This translates into CASSALVVYEQYF. Variable domain in full (rest from reference TRBV18 and TRBJ2-7): NAGVMQNPRHLVRRRGQEARLRCSPMKGHSHVYWYRQLPEEGLKFMVYLQKENIIDESGMPKERFSAEFPKEGPSILRIQQVVRGDSAAYFCASSALVVYEQYFGPGTRLTVT.

The chain links TRBV19 to TRBJ2-3; no reliable D call. V lost 2 bases, J lost 2 bases, and 5 bases lay in between. CDR1 and CDR2 from the germline V gene are LNHDA and SQIVND (reference sequence). This CDR3 comprises 13 residues. The CDR3 DNA follows: TGTGCCAGTAGTATAAAGGACACAGATACGCAGTATTTT. Its translation is CASSIKDTDTQYF.

This clonotype was detected a few times. The gene calls are TRBV27 and TRBJ2-7; 7 nucleotides match TRBD1. The CDR3 length is 14 residues. Germline lookup yields CDR1 MNHEY and CDR2 SMNVEV (reference sequence). The J segment lost 0 bases and the V segment lost 8 bases, leaving 7 bases of the junction unmatched. Here the CDR3 DNA reads TGTGCCAGCGGATACAGGGGATCCTCCTACGAGCAGTACTTC. Translating it yields CASGYRGSSYEQYF.

V usage is TRBV9 and J usage is TRBJ2-2, with D unclear. The germline V gene has CDR1 SGDLS and CDR2 YYNGEE. Trimming shortened V by 0 bases and J by 10 bases, and 4 bases separated the two germline ends. The CDR3 spans 11 residues. This CDR3 is CASSVGQELFF. CDR3 in DNA: TGTGCCAGCAGCGTAGGTCAGGAGCTGTTTTTT.